These T cell receptor beta chains were read from a single sample in a study of blood T cells in healthy people across ages. Via MiXCR, TCRdb re-called the 5' RACE reads, giving one row per CDR3 protein. The sample shows roughly 1.6 million distinct CDR3 sequences, about 35% of them seen only once. Sequencing input: blood. The receptors here all came from a woman aged 25 to 39 in good health. The CDR3 runs from the conserved cysteine through the conserved F or W. D genes are given only for firm matches. A clone size is listed for some rows: how often the clone was seen (once, few, many), or a class if it is expanded.

clone_size d_call j_call v_call cdr3_aa cdr3_nt
few . TRBJ2-7 TRBV20-1 CSARQRTYEQYF TGCAGTGCTAGGCAACGAACCTACGAGCAGTACTTC
. . TRBJ1-2 TRBV7-9 CASSLGGAFYGYTF TGTGCCAGCAGCTTAGGGGGGGCTTTCTATGGCTACACCTTC
few . TRBJ1-5 TRBV27 CASSSGYFNQPQHF TGTGCCAGCAGTTCAGGGTACTTTAATCAGCCCCAGCATTTT
. . TRBJ1-2 TRBV7-9 CASSLDQGRVYGYTF TGTGCCAGCAGCTTAGATCAGGGGCGCGTCTATGGCTACACCTTC
. TRBD1 TRBJ2-5 TRBV3-1 CAIQGAETQYF TGTGCCATTCAGGGGGCGGAGACCCAGTACTTC
. . TRBJ2-7 TRBV14 CASSQHGQTSNEQYF TGTGCCAGCAGCCAACACGGACAGACCAGCAACGAGCAGTACTTC
. . TRBJ2-5 TRBV7-2 CASSYPRWYQETQYF TGTGCCAGCAGCTACCCCCGTTGGTACCAAGAGACCCAGTACTTC
. . TRBJ1-6 TRBV27 CASSLFGGERSPLHF TGTGCCAGCAGTTTATTCGGGGGGGAACGCTCACCCCTCCACTTT
. . TRBJ2-7 TRBV28 CASRAQPLGVEQYF TGTGCCAGCAGAGCCCAACCACTAGGGGTTGAGCAGTACTTC
. TRBD1 TRBJ1-5 TRBV7-9 CASSSGTGSLGNQPQHF TGTGCCAGCAGCTCGGGGACAGGGAGTTTGGGCAATCAGCCCCAGCATTTT
. . TRBJ2-1 TRBV11-2 CASSLHGVSTYNEQFF TGTGCCAGCAGCCTCCATGGAGTTTCGACCTACAATGAGCAGTTCTTC
. TRBD1 TRBJ2-5 TRBV6-5 CASSQGTGGRETQYF TGTGCCAGCAGTCAAGGGACAGGGGGCCGCGAGACCCAGTACTTC
few . TRBJ2-5 TRBV7-2 CASSLGAGRGLETQYF TGTGCCAGCAGCTTAGGGGCGGGCCGCGGCCTAGAGACCCAGTACTTC
. TRBD2 TRBJ2-5 TRBV20-1 CSAMVAGDNQETQYF TGCAGTGCTATGGTAGCGGGGGACAACCAAGAGACCCAGTACTTC
few TRBD2 TRBJ2-3 TRBV7-8 CASSLASGGGPDTQYF TGTGCCAGCAGCTTAGCGTCCGGCGGGGGTCCAGATACGCAGTATTTT
. . TRBJ2-1 TRBV5-1 CASSPGASSSYNEQFF TGCGCCAGCAGCCCTGGAGCATCGAGCTCCTACAATGAGCAGTTCTTC
many . TRBJ2-5 TRBV29-1 CSVRTGRGQETQYF TGCAGCGTCCGGACAGGGAGGGGGCAAGAGACCCAGTACTTC
. TRBD1 TRBJ1-2 TRBV7-9 CASSFRQGASGYTF TGTGCCAGCAGCTTCCGACAGGGGGCGAGTGGCTACACCTTC
few . TRBJ2-7 TRBV7-9 CASTGGRVDGEQYF TGTGCCAGCACCGGGGGGCGGGTCGACGGCGAGCAGTACTTC
few TRBD1 TRBJ1-2 TRBV27 CASSSLDRASGYTF TGTGCCAGCAGTTCACTGGACAGGGCAAGTGGCTACACCTTC
. . TRBJ2-3 TRBV5-1 CASSLGGGSNADTQYF TGCGCCAGCAGCTTAGGAGGAGGTAGTAACGCAGATACGCAGTATTTT
. . TRBJ1-2 TRBV29-1 CSAELAGAGYTF TGCAGCGCGGAATTGGCAGGAGCCGGCTACACCTTC
few TRBD1 TRBJ2-5 TRBV20-1 CSAREGQGALLETQYF TGCAGTGCTAGAGAGGGACAGGGGGCGCTTTTAGAGACCCAGTACTTC
few . TRBJ2-3 TRBV29-1 CSVVEGDTDTQYF TGCAGCGTTGTCGAGGGGGACACAGATACGCAGTATTTT
many TRBD2 TRBJ2-5 TRBV20-1 CSARERGITQETQYF TGCAGTGCTAGAGAGCGGGGGATTACCCAAGAGACCCAGTACTTC
many . TRBJ2-7 TRBV29-1 CSVSKGVGSYEQYF TGCAGCGTGTCCAAGGGAGTGGGGTCCTACGAGCAGTACTTC
few TRBD1 TRBJ1-2 TRBV5-1 CASSAAAGQGARGYTF TGCGCCAGCAGCGCCGCGGCGGGACAGGGGGCGCGTGGCTACACCTTC
few . TRBJ2-5 TRBV20-1 CSAIIGGGGETQYF TGCAGTGCTATTATCGGGGGCGGTGGGGAGACCCAGTACTTC
. TRBD1 TRBJ1-6 TRBV7-9 CASSLGTGGGNSPLHF TGTGCCAGCAGCCTTGGGACAGGGGGCGGAAATTCACCCCTCCACTTT
few . TRBJ1-5 TRBV4-1 CASSSGPINQPQHF TGCGCCAGCAGCTCTGGGCCGATCAATCAGCCCCAGCATTTT
. . TRBJ2-3 TRBV20-1 CSAGGLQGPTDTQYF TGCAGTGCCGGAGGGCTCCAGGGCCCCACAGATACGCAGTATTTT
. . TRBJ2-5 TRBV27 CASSPGTAWDTETQYF TGTGCCAGCAGTCCTGGGACGGCCTGGGATACGGAGACCCAGTACTTC
. . TRBJ2-1 TRBV2 CASSGWNEQFF TGTGCCAGCAGTGGCTGGAATGAGCAGTTCTTC
many . TRBJ2-7 TRBV4-1 CASSQTIDYEQYF TGCGCCAGCAGCCAAACAATTGACTACGAGCAGTACTTC
. . TRBJ1-2 TRBV7-8 CASSLLAFNYGYTF TGTGCCAGCAGCTTACTCGCATTTAACTATGGCTACACCTTC
. TRBD2 TRBJ2-7 TRBV6-1 CASSAQRETYEQYF TGTGCCAGCAGTGCTCAGCGGGAGACCTACGAGCAGTACTTC
many TRBD1 TRBJ2-1 TRBV20-1 CSARDLRDRATIGQFF TGCAGTGCTAGAGATCTCCGGGACAGGGCAACAATTGGGCAGTTCTTC
few . TRBJ2-7 TRBV15 CATSRSDGGEQYF TGTGCCACCAGCAGATCGGATGGGGGCGAGCAGTACTTC
. . TRBJ1-4 TRBV9 CASSAHTDSTNEKLFF TGTGCCAGCAGCGCCCACACGGACAGTACTAATGAAAAACTGTTTTTT
many . TRBJ1-2 TRBV29-1 CGTDSYGYTF TGCGGCACGGATTCCTATGGCTACACCTTC
. . TRBJ1-2 TRBV10-3 CAISDPDGIYGYTF TGTGCCATCAGTGATCCCGACGGGATCTATGGCTACACCTTC
. TRBD1 TRBJ2-1 TRBV5-1 CASSSDRQETQFF TGCGCCAGCAGCTCGGACAGGCAAGAGACCCAGTTCTTC
few TRBD1 TRBJ2-7 TRBV13 CASSLSGRGFGSEQYF TGTGCCAGCAGCTTATCGGGCAGGGGGTTTGGGAGCGAGCAGTACTTC
many TRBD2 TRBJ2-7 TRBV5-1 CASSLSGGNEQYF TGCGCCAGCAGCTTATCCGGGGGGAACGAGCAGTACTTC
. TRBD2 TRBJ2-7 TRBV28 CASSLRREGLGGLSEQYF TGTGCCAGCAGTTTGCGGCGGGAGGGCCTGGGCGGGCTGAGCGAGCAGTACTTC
. TRBD1 TRBJ1-1 TRBV5-1 CASSLSTGRTEAFF TGCGCCAGCAGCTTATCGACAGGGAGGACTGAAGCTTTCTTT
many . TRBJ1-1 TRBV5-1 CASSLGWRNTEAFF TGCGCCAGCAGCTTAGGTTGGAGAAACACTGAAGCTTTCTTT
few . TRBJ1-2 TRBV12-3/TRBV12-4 CASTPGGRFGYTF TGTGCCAGCACCCCGGGGGGAAGGTTTGGCTACACCTTC